This TCR beta chain was profiled in a study of T cells in Graves' hyperthyroidism and ophthalmopathy. Overall study context: The initial diagnosis was the point when peripheral blood was collected, ahead of any treatment. Regarding the study as a whole: Most expanded thyroid clonotypes above 0.001 recurred in blood. A model using 13 V-J features told ophthalmopathy apart from stable hyperthyroidism.

This clonotype was observed a few times. The antigen is unknown. About 10 ml of fresh peripheral blood supplied the PBMCs. V was shortened by 3 bases and J by 6 bases, with 10 bases between the two germline ends. This CDR3 contains 12 residues. Germline V gene sequence: CDR1 SGHDT, CDR2 YYEEEE. The TCR beta CDR3 regions underwent amplification using RNA transcripts as the source. In the first-round RT-PCR of the TCR CDR3, the HTBI primer set was used. TCRdb ran MiXCR on the multiplex PCR reads and lists one entry per CDR3 protein. Found here are fewer than 550,000 distinct CDR3 sequences, 15% to 19% of them singletons; the top ten hold roughly 14%.

The sample consisted of blood. V is TRBV5-6 and J is TRBJ2-7, with D perhaps matching TRBD2 (5 bases). This sequence originates from a woman younger than 35 with Graves' hyperthyroidism. The CDR3 reads CASSSIGGEQYF. The CDR3 nucleotides read TGTGCCAGCAGCTCCATAGGAGGCGAGCAGTACTTC. Full variable domain (remainder filled in from reference TRBV5-6 and TRBJ2-7): DAGVTQSPTHLIKTRGQQVTLRCSPKSGHDTVSWYQQALGQGPQFIFQYYEEEERQRGNFPDRFSGHQFPNYSSELNVNALLLGDSALYLCASSSIGGEQYFGPGTRLTVT.